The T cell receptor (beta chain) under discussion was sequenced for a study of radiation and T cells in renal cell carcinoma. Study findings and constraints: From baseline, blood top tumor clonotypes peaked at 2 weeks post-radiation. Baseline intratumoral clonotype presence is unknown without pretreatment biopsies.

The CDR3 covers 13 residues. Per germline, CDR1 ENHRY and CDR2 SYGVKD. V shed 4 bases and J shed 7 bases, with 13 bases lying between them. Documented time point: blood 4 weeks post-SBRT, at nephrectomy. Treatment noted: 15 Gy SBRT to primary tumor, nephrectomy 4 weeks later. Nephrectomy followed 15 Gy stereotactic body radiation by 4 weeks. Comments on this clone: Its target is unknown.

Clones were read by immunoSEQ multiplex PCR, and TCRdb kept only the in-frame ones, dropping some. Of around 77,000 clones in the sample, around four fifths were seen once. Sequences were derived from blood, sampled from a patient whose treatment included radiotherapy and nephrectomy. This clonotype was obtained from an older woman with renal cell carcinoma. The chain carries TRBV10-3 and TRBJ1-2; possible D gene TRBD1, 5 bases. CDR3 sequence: CAISVEGLGGYTF. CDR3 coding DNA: TGTGCCATCAGTGTGGAGGGACTCGGTGGCTACACCTTC.